Listed below are T cell receptor beta chains from one sample, sequenced in a study of cytomegalovirus exposure and HLA in healthy donors. Assay used: immunoSEQ multiplex PCR; TCRdb lists only in-frame clones, some missing. The sample consists of 40,000 or so clones, around 70% of them appearing once. Material for sequencing was PBMCs. These receptor sequences come from a man aged 25-45 years in good health and CMV-seronegative. Both conserved end residues are part of each CDR3. The D gene is left open where the match is weak. Only part of the rows carry a size: once, few, many, or a class if the clone is expanded.

TRBJ2-5 | few | TRBD2 | TRBV7-7 | TGTGCCAGCAGCTTAGTAATGGCGGGGGGGCCGGAGACCCAGTACTTC | CASSLVMAGGPETQYF
TRBJ1-2 | once | TRBD1 | TRBV5-1 | TGCGCCAGCAGCCTGACAGGGTTGGGTGGCTACACCTTC | CASSLTGLGGYTF
TRBJ2-3 | - | - | TRBV27 | TGTGCCAGTGAGGCACTGTCGGGTTATACGCAGTATTTT | CASEALSGYTQYF
TRBJ2-7 | - | - | TRBV7-9 | TGTGCCAGCAGCCCCCCACCAGGACTCAACTACGAGCAGTACTTC | CASSPPPGLNYEQYF
TRBJ1-2 | few | - | TRBV6-1 | TGTGCCAGCAGGGAGAGGTTCCTAACTAACTATGGCTACACCTTC | CASRERFLTNYGYTF
TRBJ2-2 | - | - | TRBV6-6 | TGTGCCAGCAGCGTACTAGGGATTCGAAACACCGGGGAGCTGTTTTTT | CASSVLGIRNTGELFF
TRBJ1-1 | few | - | TRBV6-5 | TGTGCCAGCAGCCCGACAGGAGAGAACACTGAAGCTTTCTTT | CASSPTGENTEAFF
TRBJ2-5 | - | TRBD1 | TRBV5-1 | TGCGCCAGCAGCTTGGACCTCAGGGACAGGGCGGGGGAGACCCAGTACTTC | CASSLDLRDRAGETQYF
TRBJ2-1 | - | TRBD2 | TRBV7-9 | TGTGCCAGCAGCACCCCGCCGGGACTAGCGGGAAGGGGTGAGCAGTTCTTC | CASSTPPGLAGRGEQFF
TRBJ2-5 | - | - | TRBV18 | TGTGCCAGCTCACCTCAGGAGACCCAGTACTTC | CASSPQETQYF
TRBJ2-2 | - | - | TRBV30 | TGTGCCTGGAGATGGGCCGGGAGCACCGGGGAGCTGTTTTTT | CAWRWAGSTGELFF
TRBJ2-7 | - | - | TRBV27 | TGTGCCAGCAGTTTAGGAGGGACAGCGTTCTACGAGCAGTACTTC | CASSLGGTAFYEQYF